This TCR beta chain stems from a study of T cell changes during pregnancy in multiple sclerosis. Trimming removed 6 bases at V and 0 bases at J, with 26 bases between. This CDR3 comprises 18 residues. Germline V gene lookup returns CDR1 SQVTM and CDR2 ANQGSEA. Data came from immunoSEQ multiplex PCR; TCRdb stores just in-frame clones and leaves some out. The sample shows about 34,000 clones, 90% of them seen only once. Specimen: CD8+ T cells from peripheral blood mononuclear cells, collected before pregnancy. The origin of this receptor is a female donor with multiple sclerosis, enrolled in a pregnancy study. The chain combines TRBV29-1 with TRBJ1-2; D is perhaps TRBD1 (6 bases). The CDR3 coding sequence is TGCAGCGTCGTCTCGCAGGGGCGAGGAACCAACTCTAACTATGGCTACACCTTC. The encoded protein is CSVVSQGRGTNSNYGYTF.